The 13 T cell receptor beta chains listed next were all sequenced from one sample in a study of blood T cell repertoires in COVID-19. The method was immunoSEQ multiplex PCR; TCRdb's version includes in-frame clones alone and lacks a portion of them. The sample consists of hundreds of thousands of clones, over 75% of them appearing once. Input material: PBMCs or T cells enriched from blood (not recorded which). These receptors originate from a young man who had recovered from COVID-19.

The V and J genes are TRBV20-1 and TRBJ2-7, with D possibly TRBD2 on 7 matching bases. This CDR3 region has 12 residues. V was trimmed by 3 bases and J by 4 bases, leaving 10 bases between them. Looked up from germline, CDR1 is DFQATT and CDR2 is SNEGSKA (reference sequence). In DNA, the CDR3 is TGCAGTGCTAGTAAGGGGGGGTACGAGCAGTACTTC. Its translation is CSASKGGYEQYF.

The genes are TRBV5-6 and TRBJ1-3; possibly TRBD1 for D (5 bases). Per the germline V gene, CDR1 is SGHDT and CDR2 is YYEEEE. V lost 0 bases, J lost 8 bases, and 15 bases lay in between. The CDR3 is 15 amino acids. CDR3 coding DNA: TGTGCCAGCAGCTTGGGGGGCGGACGGATAGACACCATATATTTT. Its protein is CASSLGGGRIDTIYF.

J is TRBJ1-3 and V is TRBV7-2, with D perhaps matching TRBD1 (5 bases). The CDR3 extends over 14 amino acids. The V end was cut by 5 bases, the J end by 4 bases, with 12 bases between. Germline-derived CDR1 and CDR2 are SGHTA and FQGNSA. The CDR3 loop reads CASSPAGVGNTIYF. CDR3 nucleotides: TGTGCCAGCAGCCCGGCGGGGGTAGGAAACACCATATATTTT.

On this clone: The same CDR3 is also encoded by other DNA sequences in this sample. The chain recombines TRBV11-2 with TRBJ2-1; 9 bases fit TRBD1. V trimming: 5 bases; J trimming: 5 bases; junction bases outside the gene matches: 4. Germline V gene lookup returns CDR1 SGHAT and CDR2 FQNNGV. The CDR3 covers 14 residues. The CDR3 reads CASSPRDRDNEQFF. In DNA, the CDR3 is TGTGCCAGCAGCCCCCGGGACAGGGACAATGAGCAGTTCTTC.

This sequence joins TRBV30 and TRBJ1-2, with 7 bases identical to TRBD1. V trimming: 1 base; J trimming: 3 bases; junction bases outside the gene matches: 5. Germline CDR1 is GTSNPN and CDR2 is SVGIG (reference sequence). CDR3 length equals 14 residues. CDR3 residues: CAWSEGQEYYGYTF. The CDR3 DNA is TGTGCCTGGAGTGAAGGACAGGAATACTATGGCTACACCTTC.

This chain uses TRBV9 with TRBJ2-1; TRBD2 aligns across 9 bases. The CDR3 has 15 amino acids. With 0 bases clipped from V and 5 bases from J, the junction kept 3 bases outside the gene matches. Germline V gives CDR1 SGDLS, CDR2 YYNGEE. CDR3 region: CASSVVAGVHNEQFF. CDR3 nucleotide sequence: TGTGCCAGCAGCGTAGTAGCGGGGGTCCACAATGAGCAGTTCTTC.

The chain has TRBV11-1 and TRBJ1-1; 7 nucleotides line up with TRBD1. The CDR3 consists of 12 residues. CDR1 and CDR2 (germline): SGHAT, FQDESV (reference sequence). Trimming cost V 1 base and J 10 bases; bases outside gene matches: 3. The CDR3 loop is CASSLGAGGAFF. The CDR3 DNA follows: TGTGCCAGCAGCTTAGGGGCAGGGGGAGCTTTCTTT.

The V call is TRBV11-3, the J call TRBJ2-5; 11 bases are a match to TRBD2. There are 18 residues in the CDR3. CDR1 and CDR2 from the germline V gene are SGHNT and YENEEA. J lost 1 base, V lost 6 bases, and 13 bases had no gene match. The CDR3 DNA reads TGTGCCAGCAGGTACAGGACGTCTAGCGGGGGGATCCAAGAGACCCAGTACTTC. It encodes CASRYRTSSGGIQETQYF.

The V call is TRBV29-1, the J call TRBJ2-7; 7 bases agree with TRBD1. With 5 bases clipped from V and 6 bases from J, the junction kept 7 bases outside the gene matches. Per the germline V gene, CDR1 is SQVTM and CDR2 is ANQGSEA. The CDR3 spans 12 residues. The DNA of the CDR3 is TGCAGCGTTTTGACAGGGTGGAGCGAGCAGTACTTC. This encodes CSVLTGWSEQYF.

The chain has TRBV5-8 and TRBJ2-7; TRBD2 might be the D (7 bases). The germline V and J ends were trimmed by 4 bases and 1 base, with 12 bases remaining between them. The germline CDR1 and CDR2 sequences are SGHTS and YDEGEE. The CDR3 is 14 amino acids. The CDR3 protein is CASSSKGGSYEQYF. The CDR3 nucleotides read TGTGCCAGCAGCAGCAAGGGGGGGTCCTACGAGCAGTACTTC.

This chain connects TRBV27 to TRBJ2-7; perhaps TRBD1 as D (5 bases). Trimming stripped 1 base from V and 0 bases from J, with 10 bases between. CDR3 size: 15 residues. Germline values: CDR1 MNHEY, CDR2 SMNVEV (reference sequence). CDR3 region: CASSLYQGPSYEQYF. The CDR3 bases are TGTGCCAGCAGTTTATATCAGGGCCCCTCCTACGAGCAGTACTTC.

This rearrangement joins TRBV30 to TRBJ1-3; a weak D match, TRBD1 (5 bases). CDR1 is GTSNPN and CDR2 is SVGIG in the germline V gene (reference sequence). There are 16 residues in the CDR3. Trimming took 0 bases from V and 5 from J, leaving 17 bases between them. CDR3 bases: TGTGCCTGGAGTGTACCAGGGACTTCCTTCCGAAACACCATATATTTT. This codes for CAWSVPGTSFRNTIYF.

The V call is TRBV5-4, the J call TRBJ2-1; 9 nucleotides line up with TRBD1. Germline assignment: CDR1 SGHNT and CDR2 YYREEE (reference sequence). With 4 bases clipped from V and 6 bases from J, the junction kept 8 bases outside the gene matches. The CDR3 runs to 15 residues. The CDR3 nucleotides are TGTGCCAGCAGCGGAAACAGGGGGCGTCCCAATGAGCAGTTCTTC. This sequence encodes CASSGNRGRPNEQFF. Variable domain in full (rest from reference TRBV5-4 and TRBJ2-1): ETGVTQSPTHLIKTRGQQVTLRCSSQSGHNTVSWYQQALGQGPQFIFQYYREEENGRGNFPPRFSGLQFPNYSSELNVNALELDDSALYLCASSGNRGRPNEQFFGPGTRLTVL.